The sample holds many counts of the clone carrying this T cell receptor (beta chain). The data stem from a study of spatial heterogeneity in lung cancer. Study overall: Sequencing consistently turned up more beta-chain sequences than alpha-chain sequences.

Unique molecular identifiers, one per molecule, were present on every TCR cDNA molecule. TCRdb used MiXCR to reprocess the 5' RACE reads, holding one entry per CDR3 protein. Of tens of thousands of distinct CDR3 sequences in the sample, 3% to 3.5% are singletons; the top ten hold 35% to 40%. Trimming took 3 bases from V and 0 from J, leaving 5 bases between them. This CDR3 is 13 amino acids long. From germline, CDR1 is DFQATT and CDR2 SNEGSKA (reference sequence). Time point noted: sample taken at primary tumor resection. Untreated early-stage non-small cell lung cancer patients, 70 to 85 in total, were the donors. Unsorted whole RNA samples from tumor, nontumor lung or frozen PBMC were sequenced.

This TCR derives from a male donor with early-stage non-small cell lung cancer. Source: normal lung tissue next to the tumor, taken at surgery. The chain couples TRBV20-1 to TRBJ2-2, with D uncertain. The CDR3 region is CSASHANTGELFF. For the CDR3, the DNA is TGCAGTGCTAGTCACGCGAACACCGGGGAGCTGTTTTTT.